This TCR beta chain is from a study of beta chain features in type 1 diabetes. In the study overall: Sorted cells examined across all samples numbered about 110,000,000. Whole-study results and caveats: Patients showed naive, central memory and Treg TCRB repertoires that appeared more similar than those of healthy donors. VDJ junctions from patients with type 1 diabetes contained fewer insertions and more deletions.

TCRB transcripts that were expressed got sequenced, as all of the isolated RNA had been reverse transcribed. Sequencing used immunoSEQ multiplex PCR; TCRdb keeps in-frame clones, though not all of them. The profile covers about 140,000 clones, with 9% to 10% appearing a single time and about 0.6% taken by the ten largest. J gave up 4 bases and V 2 bases, and 8 bases lay outside the gene matches. Germline lookup yields CDR1 SGHTA and CDR2 FQGNSA. The CDR3 contains 16 residues. This clone was seen more than once but under ten times. Its antigen is not identified. This chain uses TRBV7-2 with TRBJ2-5; 9 bases agree with TRBD2. The receptor comes from a woman aged 40 to 50 in good health. The sample was central memory CD4+ T cells from blood. Here the CDR3 reads CASSLTRGGGGETQYF. The DNA of the CDR3 is TGTGCCAGCAGCTTAACGCGGGGGGGAGGTGGAGAGACCCAGTACTTC.